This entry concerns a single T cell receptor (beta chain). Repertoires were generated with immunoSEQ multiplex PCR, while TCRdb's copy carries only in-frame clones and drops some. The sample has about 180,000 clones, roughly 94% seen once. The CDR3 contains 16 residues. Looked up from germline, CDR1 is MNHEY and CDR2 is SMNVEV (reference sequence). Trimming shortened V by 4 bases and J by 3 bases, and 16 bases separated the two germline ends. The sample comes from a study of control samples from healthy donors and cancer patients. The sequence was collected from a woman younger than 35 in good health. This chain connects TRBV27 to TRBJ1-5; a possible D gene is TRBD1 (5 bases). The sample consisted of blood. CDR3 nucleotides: TGTGCCAGCAGTTCTTTAATTGGGACTCTCAATCAGCCCCAGCATTTT. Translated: CASSSLIGTLNQPQHF.